Each of the 27 T cell receptor beta chains below was sequenced from the same sample in a study of breast tumors, draining lymph nodes, adjacent tissues. Axillary draining lymph nodes of breast cancer patients supplied the node samples. MiXCR, run by TCRdb on the multiplex PCR reads, gives a single entry per CDR3 protein. Among some 230,000 distinct CDR3 sequences listed, under 35% were seen once. Sequenced sample: axillary lymph node tissue. The receptors originated from a female donor with breast cancer. Some clones in this sample may be carry-over from other donors' samples.

This rearrangement joins TRBV29-1 to TRBJ2-3, with TRBD2 matching over 7 bases. CDR3 length: 14 residues. Germline V lookup: CDR1 SQVTM, CDR2 ANQGSEA. The CDR3 spells CRPYSGIGTDTQYF. The CDR3 nucleotides read TGCAGACCGTACAGCGGGATTGGCACAGATACGCAGTATTTT.

J is TRBJ1-1 and V is TRBV12-3 or TRBV12-4; D is unresolved. The CDR3 loop spans 14 amino acids. V lost 3 bases to trimming and J lost 0 bases, with 8 bases between them. CDR3 sequence: CASSLGKVNTEAFF. The DNA of the CDR3 is TGTGCCAGCAGTTTGGGTAAGGTGAACACTGAAGCTTTCTTT.

About this clonotype itself: A much larger clone sits a single nucleotide away, making a read error possible. Here the CDR3 reads CASSLGTTGYQQETQYF. In DNA, the CDR3 is TGTGCCAGCAGCTTGGGGACTACCGGGTACCAACAAGAGACCCAGTACTTC. The chain has TRBV5-4 and TRBJ2-5, with a possible D match to TRBD2 (6 bases). The CDR3 runs to 17 residues. Per germline, CDR1 SGHNT and CDR2 YYREEE (reference sequence). Deletions cut 0 bases from V and 2 bases from J, with 17 bases between.

This clonotype was found many times. The chain carries TRBV7-6 and TRBJ2-1, with D maybe TRBD2 (6 bases). CDR3 length: 16 amino acids. The V gene lost 1 base and the J gene lost 4 bases, with 14 bases spanning the gap. Germline lookup yields CDR1 SGHVS and CDR2 FNYEAQ. As DNA, the CDR3 is TGTGCCAGCAGCTTAGGTCCTAGCGTAGGGTACAATGAGCAGTTCTTC. Translation gives CASSLGPSVGYNEQFF. Full variable domain (outside the CDR3, taken from reference TRBV7-6 and TRBJ2-1): GAGVSQSPRYKVTKRGQDVALRCDPISGHVSLYWYRQALGQGPEFLTYFNYEAQQDKSGLPNDRFSAERPEGSISTLTIQRTEQRDSAMYRCASSLGPSVGYNEQFFGPGTRLTVL.

Ten or more counts support this clonotype. The chain is built from TRBV2 and TRBJ1-5, with TRBD1 identical over 9 bases. Germline values: CDR1 SNHLY, CDR2 FYNNEI. The CDR3 consists of 16 residues. V was pared by 4 bases and J by 9 bases, with 13 bases of the junction left unmatched. CDR3 DNA sequence: TGTGCCAGCAGTGGGTCCGGGACAGGGTACCTTCGGCCCCAGCATTTT. Its translation: CASSGSGTGYLRPQHF.

CDR3 region: CASSELPQRVAYNEQFF. CDR3 in DNA: TGCGCCAGCAGTGAGCTGCCCCAGCGGGTTGCCTACAATGAGCAGTTCTTC. The chain joins TRBV10-2 to TRBJ2-1; TRBD2 might be the D (6 bases). V was pared by 2 bases and J by 2 bases, with 16 bases between. This CDR3 is built from 17 residues. Germline lookup yields CDR1 WSHSY and CDR2 SAAADI.

This clonotype has a handful of counts. The rearrangement links TRBV7-9 to TRBJ1-1, with 8 positions matching TRBD1. Per the germline V gene, CDR1 is SEHNR and CDR2 is FQNEAQ (reference sequence). V was pared by 5 bases and J by 3 bases, with 8 bases of the junction left unmatched. The CDR3 spans 15 residues. This chain's CDR3 is CASSPRTGRHTEAFF. The CDR3 bases are TGTGCCAGCAGCCCCCGGACAGGGAGACACACTGAAGCTTTCTTT. The full variable domain, in which reference TRBV7-9 and TRBJ1-1 provide the parts outside the CDR3, is DTGVSQNPRHKITKRGQNVTFRCDPISEHNRLYWYRQTLGQGPEFLTYFQNEAQLEKSRLLSDRFSAERPKGSFSTLEIQRTEQGDSAMYLCASSPRTGRHTEAFFGQGTRLTVV.

This clonotype was found a few times. The chain combines TRBV5-6 with TRBJ1-2; D uncertain. V lost 7 bases to trimming and J lost 4 bases, with 20 bases between them. This CDR3 region has 15 residues. Germline V gene sequence: CDR1 SGHDT, CDR2 YYEEEE. CDR3 in amino acids: CASSRRATAGYGYTF. The CDR3 DNA follows: TGTGCCAGCTCCCGGAGGGCCACGGCCGGCTATGGCTACACCTTC.

This clonotype has ten or more counts. V gene TRBV7-9 combines with J gene TRBJ2-5; no clear D. The CDR3 extends over 17 amino acids. Germline loops: CDR1 SEHNR, CDR2 FQNEAQ (reference sequence). Trimming removed 7 bases at V and 1 base at J, with 22 bases between. CDR3 residues: CASISFLGGPLQETQYF. The CDR3 DNA reads TGTGCCAGCATCAGCTTCTTAGGCGGACCTCTCCAAGAGACCCAGTACTTC.

The chain combines TRBV29-1 with TRBJ2-5; D is unresolved. Trimming took off 7 bases at V and 9 bases at J, with 18 bases between the two ends. Germline CDR1 reads SQVTM; CDR2 reads ANQGSEA. The CDR3 is 12 residues long. The CDR3 is CSAGFLGKAQYF. CDR3 DNA sequence: TGCAGCGCCGGTTTTTTAGGAAAAGCCCAGTACTTC.

The CDR3 bases are TGTGCCAGCAGCTTTGATAATCGTCAGGGCTATTCACCCCTCCACTTT. It encodes CASSFDNRQGYSPLHF. J is TRBJ1-6 and V is TRBV5-4; TRBD1 is a possible D gene (5 bases). This CDR3 is 16 amino acids long. The V end was cut by 2 bases, the J end by 8 bases, with 17 bases between. Looked up from germline, CDR1 is SGHNT and CDR2 is YYREEE (reference sequence).

At least ten counts were recorded for this clonotype. V usage is TRBV2 and J usage is TRBJ1-6; 7 bases match TRBD1. CDR3 length: 13 residues. V lost 8 bases to trimming and J lost 6 bases; unmatched junction nucleotides: 4. Germline-derived CDR1 and CDR2 are SNHLY and FYNNEI. The CDR3 loop reads CASAGTANSPLHF. As DNA, the CDR3 is TGTGCCAGCGCCGGGACAGCTAATTCACCCCTCCACTTT.

This clonotype has ten or more counts. The chain is built from TRBV2 and TRBJ1-6; D uncertain. The CDR3 length is 15 residues. Trimming removed 3 bases from V and 6 bases from J, with 12 bases in between. CDR1 is SNHLY and CDR2 is FYNNEI in the germline V gene. CDR3 DNA sequence: TGTGCCAGCAGTGATAAGCCAGGCAGTAATTCACCCCTCCACTTT. Its protein product is CASSDKPGSNSPLHF.

Details on this clonotype: This CDR3 is missing its conserved last phenylalanine or tryptophan, likely due to a read error. The limits of the CDR3 on the DNA are not certain, so only TCRdb's listed CDR3 is given. The J gene is TRBJ2-7, the V gene TRBV20-1. The CDR3 spans 11 amino acids, including both terminal residues. Germline values: CDR1 DFQATT, CDR2 SNEGSKA (reference sequence). The CDR3 spells CSARSAYEQSL.

There are many counts of this clonotype. V gene TRBV19 combines with J gene TRBJ2-1; D may be TRBD2 (5 bases). The V and J ends lost 4 bases and 6 bases respectively, with 10 bases between them. Germline CDR1 and CDR2: LNHDA and SQIVND (reference sequence). The CDR3 length is 13 residues. The CDR3 is CASSTLAGNEQFF. In DNA form, the CDR3 reads TGTGCCAGTAGTACTCTAGCTGGCAATGAGCAGTTCTTC. The variable domain in full, completed from reference TRBV19 and TRBJ2-1, reads DGGITQSPKYLFRKEGQNVTLSCEQNLNHDAMYWYRQDPGQGLRLIYYSQIVNDFQKGDIAEGYSVSREKKESFPLTVTSAQKNPTAFYLCASSTLAGNEQFFGPGTRLTVL.

As to this clonotype: The junction shows a germline mismatch at one end, possibly a read error. The chain recombines TRBV5-1 with TRBJ2-7; perhaps D is TRBD1 or TRBD2 (5 bases each). The CDR3 totals 14 residues. CDR1 and CDR2 from the germline V gene are SGHRS and YFSETQ. The CDR3 DNA reads TGCGCCAGCAGCTTGGTGGGGACGGACTGCGAGCAGTGCTTC. It yields the protein CASSLVGTDCEQCF.

Many counts were recorded for this clonotype. The chain uses TRBV7-6 and TRBJ1-5; no reliable D call. This CDR3 comprises 15 residues. V was trimmed by 1 base and J by 8 bases, leaving 15 bases between them. Germline V lookup: CDR1 SGHVS, CDR2 FNYEAQ. The CDR3 DNA sequence: TGTGCCAGCAGCTTAGATGGTGGGAGCATGGAGCCCCAGCATTTT. Translated, it gives CASSLDGGSMEPQHF.

This clonotype was observed a few times. The chain links TRBV6-5 to TRBJ1-5; D might be TRBD1 (6 bases). The CDR3 sequence is 15 residues long. Germline CDR1 reads MNHEY; CDR2 reads SVGAGI. V was pared by 6 bases and J by 7 bases, with 19 bases between. CDR3 DNA sequence: TGTGCCAGCAGGAACACCGGGACACCTGCCCAGCCCCAGCATTTT. Its protein is CASRNTGTPAQPQHF.

This clonotype was counted at least ten times. The chain employs TRBV24-1 and TRBJ2-1; TRBD2 matches 10 bases. The CDR3 loop spans 16 amino acids. Losses at the gene ends were 5 bases for V and 6 bases for J; bases not matched to a gene: 9. CDR1 and CDR2 (germline): KGHDR, SFDVKD. The CDR3 sequence is CATSASGRARSNEQFF. The CDR3 coding sequence is TGTGCCACCAGTGCCAGCGGGAGGGCTAGGAGCAATGAGCAGTTCTTC.

This clonotype was seen more than once but under ten times. The chain uses TRBV27 and TRBJ2-2; weak D call: TRBD2 (7 bases). Between the trimmed V and J ends, which lost 2 bases and 5 bases, there was a span of 12 bases. This CDR3 contains 15 residues. Per the germline V gene, CDR1 is MNHEY and CDR2 is SMNVEV (reference sequence). For the CDR3, the DNA is TGTGCCAGCAGTTTAGAGGGGGGGCGGACCGGGGAGCTGTTTTTT. This sequence encodes CASSLEGGRTGELFF.

The sample holds many counts of this clonotype. This rearrangement joins TRBV7-2 to TRBJ1-2; D unresolved. Germline lookup yields CDR1 SGHTA and CDR2 FQGNSA. Trimming pared 1 base from V and 8 bases from J, leaving 11 bases between. The CDR3 extends over 13 amino acids. CDR3 amino acids: CASSLVSGEGYTF. Here the CDR3 DNA reads TGTGCCAGCAGCTTAGTATCTGGGGAAGGCTACACCTTC.

This clonotype was counted many times. The V gene is TRBV5-1, the J gene TRBJ2-7; 9 nucleotides agree with TRBD2. The germline CDR1 and CDR2 sequences are SGHRS and YFSETQ. The CDR3 spans 18 residues. Trimming removed 4 bases from V and 2 bases from J; junction bases left unmatched: 16. CDR3 sequence reads: CASSLERSGRSTTYEQYF. The DNA of the CDR3 is TGCGCCAGCAGCCTGGAGAGGAGCGGGAGGTCAACAACCTACGAGCAGTACTTC.

This clonotype was recorded a few times. The rearrangement joins TRBV19 to TRBJ1-1; no reliable D call. Between the trimmed V and J ends, which lost 6 bases and 1 base, there was a span of 6 bases. The CDR3 totals 12 residues. Germline V gives CDR1 LNHDA, CDR2 SQIVND (reference sequence). The CDR3 here is CASSEWNTEAFF. The CDR3 DNA sequence: TGTGCCAGTAGCGAGTGGAACACTGAAGCTTTCTTT.

The gene calls are TRBV11-2 and TRBJ2-4; 10 bases align to TRBD2. Per germline, CDR1 SGHAT and CDR2 FQNNGV. There are 19 residues in the CDR3. V was clipped by 5 bases and J by 0 bases; unmatched bases: 13. CDR3 coding DNA: TGTGCCAGCAGCCCCAGGGTTCTAGCGGGAGTTGTAGCCAAAAACATTCAGTACTTC. Protein sequence: CASSPRVLAGVVAKNIQYF.

This clonotype was recorded at least ten times. The chain couples TRBV7-2 to TRBJ1-3, with 8 positions matching TRBD1. Germline CDR1 SGHTA, CDR2 FQGNSA. CDR3 length: 14 amino acids. V gave up 5 bases and J gave up 4 bases; unmatched junction bases: 4. Here the CDR3 reads CASSEQGAGNTIYF. CDR3 in DNA: TGTGCCAGCAGCGAGCAGGGGGCGGGAAACACCATATATTTT.

J is TRBJ2-6 and V is TRBV2; 15 bases are shared with TRBD2. V was clipped by 7 bases and J by 1 base; unmatched bases: 5. Germline assignment: CDR1 SNHLY and CDR2 FYNNEI. The CDR3 has 18 amino acids. The CDR3 region is CASKRTSGRASGANVLTF. The CDR3 DNA sequence: TGTGCCAGCAAGAGGACTAGCGGGAGGGCTTCTGGGGCCAACGTCCTGACTTTC.

V is TRBV19 and J is TRBJ2-1; a weak D match, TRBD2 (7 bases). Between the trimmed V and J ends, which lost 11 bases and 6 bases, there was a span of 17 bases. This CDR3 contains 13 residues. CDR1 and CDR2 from the germline V gene are LNHDA and SQIVND (reference sequence). The chain's CDR3 is CASEGRGGNEQFF. The CDR3 DNA is TGTGCCTCTGAGGGAAGGGGGGGCAATGAGCAGTTCTTC.